The sequence of this TCR beta chain was determined in a study of response to subunit inactivated influenza vaccine (dated by TCRdb to the late 2010s). Turning to the overall study: Deep quantitative T cell receptor repertoire profiling was used in the study to track responses to a trivalent subunit inactivated influenza vaccine.

This clonotype was seen repeatedly, ten times or more. What antigen it recognizes has not been identified. Qualities for individual bases were not recorded, and no much larger clone is one base off. Study-level results and caveats: The authors proposed that each seasonal influenza vaccination may bring in only a limited number of new T cells.

Library prep was done by RT-PCR. Sequenced using an Illumina HiSeq 2500. TCRdb's own reprocessing of the public reads used fastp at Q25 and MiXCR and kept productive beta chains. Rows merge per CDR3 protein into single entries with the most common DNA and genes. This sample gives about 190,000 distinct CDR3 sequences in total; around an eighth of them show up just once. Of the sample, roughly 25% falls within the top ten clones. Between the V and J ends, shortened by 3 bases and 0 bases respectively, the junction contains 12 bases. According to the germline V gene (reference sequence), CDR1 reads DFQATT and CDR2 reads SNEGSKA. There are 14 amino acids in the CDR3, from cysteine to phenylalanine inclusive. The kept DNA is CDR3 alone, 42 bases in frame from the first base.

Here the chain combines TRBV20-1 and TRBJ2-7; the D region possibly corresponds to TRBD1 (6 bases align). The TCR comes from a man aged 50 to 59 who received an inactivated influenza vaccine. Donor details come from another sample of the same person, matched by shared clones. The sequenced sample was CD8+ T cells sorted from PBMCs, obtained 5 to 6 days after vaccination. The CDR3 amino acid sequence is: CSAREEDSSYEQYF. The nucleotides read TGCAGTGCTAGGGAAGAGGACAGCTCCTACGAGCAGTACTTC.